This T cell receptor beta chain was sequenced for a study of regulatory T cells in long-lasting Graves disease. Study summary: Graves' patients who were just diagnosed had used antithyroid drugs for under 3 months.

Study results and limitations: Thyroid tissue was not sampled; only peripheral blood was. Repertoires from persistent disease leaned toward TRBV28, TRBJ1-2 and TRBJ2-5.

Time point in this sample: newly diagnosed GD, antithyroid drugs for less than 3 months. PBMC-derived RNA was used for the TCR library. A volume of 9 to 9.5 milliliters of peripheral blood was collected in EDTA tubes. Construction of the TCR beta libraries employed iRepertoire HTBI primers in conjunction with Arm-PCR of CDR3 regions. TCRdb ran MiXCR on the multiplex PCR reads and lists one entry per CDR3 protein. The table shows 450,000 to 700,000 distinct CDR3 sequences, with roughly 12% occurring only once. Trimming left V 4 bases short and J 3 bases short, with 9 bases between. The CDR3 spans 14 residues. The V gene's germline CDR1 is KGHDR and CDR2 SFDVKD. There are many counts of this clonotype. Its antigen remains unknown. The sample also formed part of further work on T cells in Graves' hyperthyroidism and ophthalmopathy.

The sample was peripheral blood mononuclear cells (PBMCs), taken at new diagnosis, from a patient treated with antithyroid drugs. This TCR was sampled from a man aged 30 to 45 with Graves disease. This chain joins TRBV24-1 and TRBJ1-5; D uncertain. Here the CDR3 DNA reads TGTGCCACCAGTGAAAGCCAGTTCAATCAGCCCCAGCATTTT. Amino acids: CATSESQFNQPQHF.